This T cell receptor beta chain emerged from a study of T-cell memory formation after mild COVID-19 (dated by TCRdb to 2020 to 2022). Study-wide context: Most TCR sequence clusters were specific to one of the two donors. Longitudinal TCRalpha and TCRbeta repertoire sequencing tracked T-cell clones expanding and contracting after mild COVID-19 in two donors. Two young, previously healthy adult volunteers made up the cohort, one male and one female. The study at large found these results: Clones contracting from day 15 to 85 had balanced CD4/CD8 phenotypes, while a second wave expanding from day 15 to 37 was biased towards CD4+. Contracting CD4+ clones were located mainly in the CM and EM memory subsets, whereas CD8+ clones were found to be enriched in EMRA. SARS-CoV-2 specificity was not confirmed for the second-wave clones peaking on day 37. Only a couple of mild cases were covered by the study, and larger cohorts that include severe cases with pre-infection samples were considered necessary. Some responding clones were found in pre-infection memory, which suggests that pre-existing cross-reactive memory T cells took part in the SARS-CoV-2 response.

This clonotype was seen a handful of times. The antigen it recognizes is unknown. No base-level quality is on record; no much larger clone is a single base apart. TCRdb lists the instrument as Illumina NovaSeq 6000. Using 5'RACE with constant-segment primers, TCRalpha and TCRbeta cDNA libraries were constructed, with sample barcodes and unique molecular identifiers added in the process. RNA was extracted from every sample with Trizol reagent. The libraries were amplified in two PCR steps, and the second step added a second sample barcode and Illumina TruSeq adapters. Libraries were sequenced on an Illumina NovaSeq with 2 x 150 bp paired-end reads. In the authors' own workflow: Reads were demultiplexed and collapsed into UMI-guided consensus sequences with migec v1.2.7. Using mixcr v2.1.11, UMI consensuses were aligned to TRA and TRB V and J templates and then assembled into clonotypes. A clonotype was counted as expanded or contracted only if both edgeR and NoisET called the change significant, with noise models trained on biological replicates. For edgeR calls, the thresholds were a false discovery rate-adjusted p below 0.01 and a log2 fold-change of 1. As an exploratory analysis of dynamics, max-normalized trajectories of the 1000 most abundant clonotypes were examined with PCA combined with hierarchical clustering. Separately sequenced CD4+ and CD8+ repertoires were used to assign the CD4 or CD8 phenotype of responding clones. In-frame beta chains were kept once TCRdb had trimmed the public reads at Q25 with fastp and called clones with MiXCR. Merged by CDR3 protein, the rows form single entries marked with the most common genes and DNA. These V and J calls derive from TCRdb rather than the authors' analysis. Recorded for this sample are 50,000 or so distinct CDR3 sequences; roughly 9% of them occurred a single time. The ten largest clonotypes hold roughly 12% of the sample.

PBMCs were isolated by Ficoll-Paque density gradient centrifugation. From cysteine to phenylalanine, the CDR3 is 14 amino acids long. Here the CDR3 DNA is all that survives: 42 bases in frame from base 1. V was cut back by 0 bases and J by 6 bases, leaving a gap of 12 bases between them. CDR1 SNHLY and CDR2 FYNNEI were looked up in the germline V gene. The sequence was collected from an adult woman who had mild COVID-19 (a few samples of this study predate the infection). The sample titles of this study are shuffled in the database, so cell type and time point are left out; the donor was told from shared clones. Sequenced material: PBMCs or a T cell subset sorted from them (not recorded which). In this chain, TRBV2 is recombined with TRBJ2-7; 6 matching bases give a weak D call of TRBD1. The CDR3 is CASSEALGRGEQYF. The DNA sequence follows: TGTGCCAGCAGTGAAGCGCTTGGCAGGGGCGAGCAGTACTTC. Reference TRBV2 and TRBJ2-7 proteins supply the regions before and after the CDR3; the full variable domain is: EPEVTQTPSHQVTQMGQEVILRCVPISNHLYFYWYRQILGQKVEFLVSFYNNEISEKSEIFDDQFSVERPDGSNFTLKIRSTKLEDSAMYFCASSEALGRGEQYFGPGTRLTVT.